Listed here is a single TCR beta chain. The target antigen is unknown. The data were produced by immunoSEQ multiplex PCR, yet TCRdb's version contains in-frame clones alone and is incomplete. The data show about 130,000 clones, around 90% seen once. Pooling covered second doses at about 4 or about 12 weeks. These data are taken from a study of T cell responses to AZD1222 COVID-19 vaccine. Findings and limits, study-wide: Within unmutated variant regions lay the reported targets of nearly half of spike-specific TCRs. White British people made up most donors, females outnumbered males, and clonal diversity was possibly underestimated. Spike-spanning, vaccine-associated CD4 TCRs were dominant at 160-218 and 743-854.

Germline CDR1 reads MNHEY; CDR2 reads SVGAGI. The CDR3 has 14 residues. With 6 bases clipped from V and 11 bases from J, the junction kept 13 bases outside the gene matches. Sequencing was performed on peripheral blood, taken 28 days after the second AZD1222 dose. This sequence was found in an adult who received the AZD1222 COVID-19 vaccine. The chain employs TRBV6-5 and TRBJ1-1, with 9 bases fitting TRBD1. CDR3 loop: CASRLKQGAALAFF. The CDR3 bases are TGTGCCAGCAGACTTAAACAGGGGGCGGCTTTGGCTTTCTTT.